The 3 T cell receptor beta chains below come from one sample, sequenced in a study of a mutant IDH1 vaccine in newly diagnosed glioma. Time point indicated: baseline, week 1 (first vaccination visit). Specified treatment: pre-vaccination baseline after standard-of-care therapy. The assay was immunoSEQ multiplex PCR, and TCRdb's table has in-frame clones only and misses some. The table shows 90,000 to 100,000 clones, with over 85% occurring only once. This specimen consisted of PBMCs, obtained from a glioma patient treated with radiotherapy, temozolomide or both. The receptors were sampled from a woman between 50 and 59 years old with glioma.

This clone was detected only a few times. V is TRBV7-2 and J is TRBJ2-1, with 8 bases lining up with TRBD1. V lost 8 bases to trimming and J lost 4 bases; unmatched junction nucleotides: 7. In germline, CDR1 is SGHTA, CDR2 FQGNSA. The CDR3 consists of 14 residues. CDR3 sequence (DNA): TGTGCCAGCGGACAGGGCACGAGATACAATGAGCAGTTCTTC. This translates into CASGQGTRYNEQFF. Combining the CDR3 with reference TRBV7-2 and TRBJ2-1 gives the whole variable domain GAGVSQSPSNKVTEKGKDVELRCDPISGHTALYWYRQSLGQGLEFLIYFQGNSAPDKSGLPSDRFSAERTGGSVSTLTIQRTQQEDSAVYLCASGQGTRYNEQFFGPGTRLTVL.

The V call is TRBV5-6, the J call TRBJ2-1, with D unresolved. CDR3 length: 14 amino acids. Trimming cost V 0 bases and J 6 bases, with 10 bases left between them. Germline V gene data show CDR1 as SGHDT and CDR2 as YYEEEE. The CDR3 DNA follows: TGTGCCAGCAGCTTGGAACCCAGCGCCAATGAGCAGTTCTTC. It translates to CASSLEPSANEQFF.

The rearrangement uses TRBV4-2 and TRBJ1-4; 8 bases are a match to TRBD1. Germline-derived CDR1 and CDR2 are LGHNA and YNFKEQ. The CDR3 totals 16 residues. V shed 0 bases, J shed 8 bases, and the junction held 8 bases outside the gene matches. For the CDR3, the DNA is TGTGCCAGCAGCCAAGACCGCCAGGGGGCGGGGGAAAAACTGTTTTTT. Protein product: CASSQDRQGAGEKLFF.